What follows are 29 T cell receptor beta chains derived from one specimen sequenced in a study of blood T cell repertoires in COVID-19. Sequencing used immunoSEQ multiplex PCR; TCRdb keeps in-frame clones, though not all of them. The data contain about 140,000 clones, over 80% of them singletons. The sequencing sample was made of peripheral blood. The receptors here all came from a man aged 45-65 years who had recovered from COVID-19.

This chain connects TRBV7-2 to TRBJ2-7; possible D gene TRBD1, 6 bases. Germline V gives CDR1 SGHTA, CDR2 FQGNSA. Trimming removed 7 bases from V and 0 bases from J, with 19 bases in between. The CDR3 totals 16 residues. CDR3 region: CASKLQGTPSSYEQYF. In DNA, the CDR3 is TGTGCCAGCAAGCTTCAGGGGACGCCTAGCTCCTACGAGCAGTACTTC.

The CDR3 sequence is CASSLKRAGGRYEQYF. The CDR3 DNA reads as TGTGCCAGCAGCCTAAAAAGGGCGGGGGGCAGATACGAGCAGTACTTC. The chain links TRBV3-1 (or the pseudogene TRBV3-2) to TRBJ2-7, with 8 nucleotides matching TRBD2. CDR3 length: 16 amino acids. V was pared by 4 bases and J by 4 bases, with 12 bases of the junction left unmatched. The germline CDR1 and CDR2 sequences are LGHDT and YNNKEL (reference sequence).

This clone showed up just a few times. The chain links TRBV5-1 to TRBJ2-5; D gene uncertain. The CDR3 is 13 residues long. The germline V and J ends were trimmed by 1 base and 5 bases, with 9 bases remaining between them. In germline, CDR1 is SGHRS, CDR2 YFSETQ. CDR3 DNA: TGCGCCAGCAGCTTGTTAGTCGGGGAGACCCAGTACTTC. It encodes CASSLLVGETQYF. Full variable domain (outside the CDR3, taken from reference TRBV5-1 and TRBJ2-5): KAGVTQTPRYLIKTRGQQVTLSCSPISGHRSVSWYQQTPGQGLQFLFEYFSETQRNKGNFPGRFSGRQFSNSRSEMNVSTLELGDSALYLCASSLLVGETQYFGPGTRLLVL.

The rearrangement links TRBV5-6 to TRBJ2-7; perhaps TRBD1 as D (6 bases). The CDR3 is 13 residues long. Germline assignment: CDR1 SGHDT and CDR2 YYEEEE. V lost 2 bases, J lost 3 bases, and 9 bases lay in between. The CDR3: CASSFEGGYEQYF. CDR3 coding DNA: TGTGCCAGCAGCTTCGAAGGGGGCTACGAGCAGTACTTC.

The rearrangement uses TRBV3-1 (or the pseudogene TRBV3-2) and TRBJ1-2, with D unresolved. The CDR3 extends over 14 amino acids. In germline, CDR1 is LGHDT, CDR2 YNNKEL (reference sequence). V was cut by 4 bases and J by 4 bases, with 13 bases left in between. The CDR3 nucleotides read TGTGCCAGCAGCCCTGACGGAGGTCTCTATGGCTACACCTTC. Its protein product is CASSPDGGLYGYTF.

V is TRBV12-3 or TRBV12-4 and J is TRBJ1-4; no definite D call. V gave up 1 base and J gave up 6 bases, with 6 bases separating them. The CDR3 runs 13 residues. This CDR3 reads CASSLGADEKLFF. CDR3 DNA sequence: TGTGCCAGCAGTTTAGGGGCCGATGAAAAACTGTTTTTT.

CDR3 coding DNA: TGTGCCAGCAGCTTAGATGTCCAGGGGGCCTACGAGCAGTACTTC. Translated: CASSLDVQGAYEQYF. V gene TRBV7-9 combines with J gene TRBJ2-7, with 7 bases matching TRBD1. V shed 1 base and J 2 bases; nucleotides not matched to a gene: 5. The CDR3 sequence is 15 residues long. Germline loops: CDR1 SEHNR, CDR2 FQNEAQ (reference sequence).

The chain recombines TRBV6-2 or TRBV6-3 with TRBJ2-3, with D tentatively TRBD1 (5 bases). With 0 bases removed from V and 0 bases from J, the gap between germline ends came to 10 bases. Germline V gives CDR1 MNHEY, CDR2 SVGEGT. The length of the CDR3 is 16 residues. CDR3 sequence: CASSYSQGYSTDTQYF. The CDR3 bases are TGTGCCAGCAGTTACTCCCAGGGCTATAGCACAGATACGCAGTATTTT.

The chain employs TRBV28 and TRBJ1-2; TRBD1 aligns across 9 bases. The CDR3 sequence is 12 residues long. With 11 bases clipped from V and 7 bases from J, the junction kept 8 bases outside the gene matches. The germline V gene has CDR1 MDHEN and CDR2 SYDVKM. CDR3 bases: TGTGCCTCCGGGACAGGGAGGGCTGGCTACACCTTC. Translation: CASGTGRAGYTF.

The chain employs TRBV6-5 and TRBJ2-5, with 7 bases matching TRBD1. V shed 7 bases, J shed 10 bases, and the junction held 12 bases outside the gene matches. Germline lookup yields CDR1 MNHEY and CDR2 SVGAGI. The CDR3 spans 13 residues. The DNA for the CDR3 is TGTGCCAGCACCCGGGACAGCCTGGGTGGCCAGTACTTC. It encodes CASTRDSLGGQYF.

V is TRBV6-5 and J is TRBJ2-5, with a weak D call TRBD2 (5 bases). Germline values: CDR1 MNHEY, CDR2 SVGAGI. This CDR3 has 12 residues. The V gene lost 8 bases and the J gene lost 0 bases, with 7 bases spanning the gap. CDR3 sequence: CASEGNQETQYF. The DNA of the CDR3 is TGTGCCAGCGAGGGAAACCAAGAGACCCAGTACTTC.

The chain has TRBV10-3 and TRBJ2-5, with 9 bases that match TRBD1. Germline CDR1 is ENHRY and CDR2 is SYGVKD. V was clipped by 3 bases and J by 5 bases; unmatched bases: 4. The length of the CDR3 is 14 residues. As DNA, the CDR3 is TGTGCCATCAGTGAAGGGACAGGGCGGGAGACCCAGTACTTC. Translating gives CAISEGTGRETQYF.

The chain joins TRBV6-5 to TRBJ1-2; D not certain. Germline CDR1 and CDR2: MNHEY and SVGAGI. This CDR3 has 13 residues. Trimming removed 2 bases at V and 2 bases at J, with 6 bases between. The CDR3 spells CASSYAPNYGYTF. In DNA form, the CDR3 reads TGTGCCAGCAGTTACGCGCCAAACTATGGCTACACCTTC.

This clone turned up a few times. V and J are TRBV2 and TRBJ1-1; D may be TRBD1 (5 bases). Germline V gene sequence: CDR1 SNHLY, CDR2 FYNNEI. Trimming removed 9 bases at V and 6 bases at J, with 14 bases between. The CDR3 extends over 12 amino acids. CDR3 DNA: TGTGCCAGTCGTTTGGGGCCCTCTGAAGCTTTCTTT. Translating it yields CASRLGPSEAFF.

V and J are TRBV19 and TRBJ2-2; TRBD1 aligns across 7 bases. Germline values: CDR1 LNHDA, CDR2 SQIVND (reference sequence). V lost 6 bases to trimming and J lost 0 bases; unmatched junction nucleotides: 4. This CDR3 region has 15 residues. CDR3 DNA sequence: TGTGCCAGTAGCCCTGACAGGGCGAACACCGGGGAGCTGTTTTTT. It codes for CASSPDRANTGELFF.

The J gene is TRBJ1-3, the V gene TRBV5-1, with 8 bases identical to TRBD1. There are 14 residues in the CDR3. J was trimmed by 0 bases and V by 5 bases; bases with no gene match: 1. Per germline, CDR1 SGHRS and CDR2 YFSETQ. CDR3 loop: CASRGTGSGNTIYF. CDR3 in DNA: TGCGCCAGCAGAGGGACAGGCTCTGGAAACACCATATATTTT.

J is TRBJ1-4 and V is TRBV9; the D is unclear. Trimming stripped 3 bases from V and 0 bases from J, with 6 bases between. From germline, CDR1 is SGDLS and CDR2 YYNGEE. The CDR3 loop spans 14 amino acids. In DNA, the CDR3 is TGTGCCAGCAGCGCCCATGCAACTAATGAAAAACTGTTTTTT. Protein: CASSAHATNEKLFF.

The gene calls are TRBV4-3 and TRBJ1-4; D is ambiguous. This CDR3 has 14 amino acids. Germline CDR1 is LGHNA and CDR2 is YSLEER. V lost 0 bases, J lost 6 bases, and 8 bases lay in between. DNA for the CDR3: TGCGCCAGCAGCCAAGATAGGCGGGATGAAAAACTGTTTTTT. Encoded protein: CASSQDRRDEKLFF.

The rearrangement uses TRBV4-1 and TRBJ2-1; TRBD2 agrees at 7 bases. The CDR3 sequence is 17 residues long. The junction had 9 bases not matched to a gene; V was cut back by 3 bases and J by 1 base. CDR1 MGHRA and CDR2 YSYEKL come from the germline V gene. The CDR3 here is CASSHREGLGSYNEQFF. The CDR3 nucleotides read TGCGCCAGCAGCCATAGGGAGGGGTTGGGATCCTACAATGAGCAGTTCTTC.

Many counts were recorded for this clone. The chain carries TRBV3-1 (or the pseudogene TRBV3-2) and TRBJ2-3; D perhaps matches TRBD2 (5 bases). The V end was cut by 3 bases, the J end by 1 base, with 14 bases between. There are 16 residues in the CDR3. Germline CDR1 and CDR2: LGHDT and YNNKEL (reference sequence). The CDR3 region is CASSQQAAGGTDTQYF. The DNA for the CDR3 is TGTGCCAGCAGCCAGCAGGCGGCCGGGGGCACAGATACGCAGTATTTT.

CDR3 loop: CASSLQTGGAGNTIYF. CDR3 DNA sequence: TGCGCCAGCAGCCTACAGACAGGAGGTGCTGGAAACACCATATATTTT. The chain couples TRBV4-1 to TRBJ1-3; tentatively, D is TRBD1 (6 bases). Trimming removed 4 bases at V and 2 bases at J, with 15 bases between. The germline V gene has CDR1 MGHRA and CDR2 YSYEKL. The CDR3 extends over 16 amino acids.

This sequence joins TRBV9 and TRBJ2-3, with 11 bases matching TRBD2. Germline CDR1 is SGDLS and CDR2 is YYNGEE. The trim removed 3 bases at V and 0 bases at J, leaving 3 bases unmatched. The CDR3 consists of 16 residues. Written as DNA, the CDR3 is TGTGCCAGCAGCGCCCTAGCGGGGGGTAGCACAGATACGCAGTATTTT. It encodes CASSALAGGSTDTQYF.

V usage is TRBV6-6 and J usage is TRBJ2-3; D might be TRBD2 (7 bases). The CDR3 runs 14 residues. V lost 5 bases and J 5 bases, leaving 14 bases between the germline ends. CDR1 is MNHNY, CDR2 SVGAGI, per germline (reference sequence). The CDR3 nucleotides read TGTGCCAGCAGTAGGGGGGTAGCGGGAGATACGCAGTATTTT. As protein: CASSRGVAGDTQYF.

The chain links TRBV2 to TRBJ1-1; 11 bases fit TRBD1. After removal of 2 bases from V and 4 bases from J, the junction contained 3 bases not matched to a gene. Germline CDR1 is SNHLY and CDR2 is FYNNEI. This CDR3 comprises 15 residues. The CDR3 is CASSELGQGGTEAFF. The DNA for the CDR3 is TGTGCCAGCAGTGAATTGGGACAGGGGGGCACTGAAGCTTTCTTT.

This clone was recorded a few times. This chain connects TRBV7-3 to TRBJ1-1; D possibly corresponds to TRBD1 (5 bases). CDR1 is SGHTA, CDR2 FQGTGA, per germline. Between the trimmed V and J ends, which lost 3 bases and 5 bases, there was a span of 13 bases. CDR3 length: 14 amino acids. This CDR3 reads CASSLDSGNTEAFF. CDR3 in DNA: TGTGCCAGCAGCTTGGATTCAGGGAATACTGAAGCTTTCTTT.

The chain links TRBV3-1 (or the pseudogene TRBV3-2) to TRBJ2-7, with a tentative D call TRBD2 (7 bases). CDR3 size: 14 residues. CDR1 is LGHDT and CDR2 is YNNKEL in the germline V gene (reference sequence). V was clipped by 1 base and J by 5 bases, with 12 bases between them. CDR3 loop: CASSQVGGGNEQYF. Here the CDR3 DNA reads TGTGCCAGCAGCCAAGTGGGAGGGGGAAACGAGCAGTACTTC.

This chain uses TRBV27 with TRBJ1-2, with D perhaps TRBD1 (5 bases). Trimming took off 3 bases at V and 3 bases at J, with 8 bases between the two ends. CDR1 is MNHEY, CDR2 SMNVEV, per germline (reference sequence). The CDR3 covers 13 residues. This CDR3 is CASSFSRDYGYTF. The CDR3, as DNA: TGTGCCAGCAGTTTTAGCAGGGACTATGGCTACACCTTC.

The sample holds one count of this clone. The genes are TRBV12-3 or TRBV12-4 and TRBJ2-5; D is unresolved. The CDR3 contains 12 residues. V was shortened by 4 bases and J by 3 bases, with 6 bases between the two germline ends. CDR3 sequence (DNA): TGTGCCAGCAGTTCCGTAGAAGAGACCCAGTACTTC. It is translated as CASSSVEETQYF.

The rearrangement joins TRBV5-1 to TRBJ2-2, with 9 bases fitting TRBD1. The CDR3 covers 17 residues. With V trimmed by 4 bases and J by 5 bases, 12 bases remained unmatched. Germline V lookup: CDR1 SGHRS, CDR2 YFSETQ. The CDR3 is CASSMGQGSAGTGELFF. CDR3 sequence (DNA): TGCGCCAGCAGCATGGGACAGGGCTCAGCGGGTACCGGGGAGCTGTTTTTT.